This T cell receptor beta chain was identified during a study of cytomegalovirus exposure and HLA in healthy donors. The CDR3 runs 13 residues. Germline-derived CDR1 and CDR2 are SEHNR and FQNEAQ (reference sequence). Deletions cut 3 bases from V and 5 bases from J, with 10 bases between. Points from the study as a whole: Researchers reported in a later analysis that a missense DCLRE1C variant was tied to TCR beta V- and J-gene trimming. Across donors, sequencing depth was assumed by presence/absence analyses to be roughly uniform.

The PCR made use of 60 Vbeta and 13 Jbeta primers. Generated by immunoSEQ multiplex PCR, the TCRdb table keeps only in-frame clones and is missing some. Among tens of thousands of clones, just under 80% were seen once, and the ten largest hold around 9.3%. For this clone: Antigen specificity is unknown.

The J gene is TRBJ1-2, the V gene TRBV7-9, with D hard to call. Sequences were obtained from PBMCs. The sequence was obtained from a woman between 40 and 50 years old in good health and CMV-seropositive. CDR3 DNA: TGTGCCAGCAGCTTTCTCGACATATATGGCTACACCTTC. Translating it yields CASSFLDIYGYTF.